This T cell receptor beta chain comes out of a study of CD8 T cells in Susac syndrome. Reverse transcription of about 0.45 to 1 ug RNA was performed with random hexamers. It was immunoSEQ multiplex PCR that amplified TCR beta CDR3 across 54 Vbeta and 13 Jbeta. MiXCR, applied by TCRdb to the immunoSEQ multiplex PCR reads, yields one record per CDR3 protein. Altogether approximately 120,000 distinct CDR3 sequences are present, more than 85% being singletons, with the ten largest covering around 0.3%. Sequencing of TCR beta was undertaken in CD8+ and CD4+ T cells derived from blood. FACS enriched CD8+ TEMRA cells, while bulk CD8+ and CD4+ were negatively isolated. The CDR3 runs 11 residues. Trimming left V 2 bases short and J 6 bases short, with 8 bases between. Germline CDR1 and CDR2: DFQATT and SNEGSKA (reference sequence).

The specimen was CD8+ T cells from PBMCs. This receptor was identified in a human donor with multiple sclerosis. V is TRBV20-1 and J is TRBJ2-7; D call uncertain. The CDR3 coding sequence is TGCAGTGCTAGAACCTCACGCGAGCAGTACTTC. Its protein is CSARTSREQYF.